The text below deals with one TCR beta chain. The data were taken from a study of OX40 agonist ivuxolimab in advanced cancers. Sequencing was performed with immunoSEQ multiplex PCR; in TCRdb, only in-frame clones are kept and a portion is missing. This table holds over 55,000 clones, 85% to 95% found once. The receptor was derived from an adult with an advanced solid tumor such as melanoma, head and neck, liver or kidney cancer. This sample comprised CD4+ or CD8+ T cells sorted from blood, obtained in a trial of the OX40 agonist ivuxolimab.

DNA for the CDR3: TGCAGCGTCTCCGGGACTAGCGGGAACGAGCAGTACTTC. Protein sequence: CSVSGTSGNEQYF. The rearrangement links TRBV29-1 to TRBJ2-7; 13 bases fit TRBD2. CDR1 is SQVTM and CDR2 is ANQGSEA in the germline V gene. The CDR3 runs to 13 residues. Germline trimming cut 6 bases from V and 5 bases from J; bases unmatched to any gene: 4.